This T cell receptor beta chain was documented in a study of Graves' ophthalmopathy and Graves' hyperthyroidism. Study summary: The stable label applied to hyperthyroidism with no ophthalmopathy within 18 months of follow-up.

The V end lost 0 bases, the J end lost 4 bases, and 14 bases lay between the germline ends. The germline V gene has CDR1 KGHDR and CDR2 SFDVKD. The CDR3 is 16 amino acids. Among the exclusions were patients with other autoimmune diseases, uncontrolled infections, pregnancy or lactation. Orbital computed tomography and thyroid ultrasound, along with TRAb, serum thyroxine and clinical symptoms, underpinned diagnosis. In its sample, this clonotype was seen many times. The study amplified TCR beta CDR3 regions using RNA transcripts. RT-PCR with HTBI primers came first, then second-round multiplex PCR. TCRdb recomputed calls from the multiplex PCR reads with MiXCR, one row per CDR3 protein. This sample has 450,000 to 600,000 distinct CDR3 sequences, with less than 40% found just once.

The sample consisted of peripheral blood or thyroid tissue (not recorded which). The receptor's source is an adult man with Graves' hyperthyroidism. The J gene is TRBJ2-5, the V gene TRBV24-1; D tentatively fits TRBD1 or TRBD2 (6 bases each). Written as DNA, the CDR3 is TGTGCCACCAGTGATTTGCAAGGTCGGGGGCGAGAGACCCAGTACTTC. The encoded protein is CATSDLQGRGRETQYF.